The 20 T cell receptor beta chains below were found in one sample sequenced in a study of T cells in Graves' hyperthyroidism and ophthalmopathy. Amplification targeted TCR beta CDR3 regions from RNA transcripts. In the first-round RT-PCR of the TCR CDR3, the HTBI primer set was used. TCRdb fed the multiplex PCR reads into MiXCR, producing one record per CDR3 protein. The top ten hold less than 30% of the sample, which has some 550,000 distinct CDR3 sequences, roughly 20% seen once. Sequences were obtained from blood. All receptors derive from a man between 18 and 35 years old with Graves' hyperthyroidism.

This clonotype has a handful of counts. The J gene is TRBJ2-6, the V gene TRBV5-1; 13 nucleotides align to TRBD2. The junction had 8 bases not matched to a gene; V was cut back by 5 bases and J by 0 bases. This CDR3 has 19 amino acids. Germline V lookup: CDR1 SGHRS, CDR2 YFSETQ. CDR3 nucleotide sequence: TGCGCCAGCAGACCCGGACTAGCGGGGGCCCACTCTGGGGCCAACGTCCTGACTTTC. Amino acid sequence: CASRPGLAGAHSGANVLTF.

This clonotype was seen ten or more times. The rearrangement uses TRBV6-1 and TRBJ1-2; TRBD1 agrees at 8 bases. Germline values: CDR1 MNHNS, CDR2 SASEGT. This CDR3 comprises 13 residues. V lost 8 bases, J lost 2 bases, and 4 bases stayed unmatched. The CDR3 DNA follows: TGTGCCAGCCAGGGGGCGGAGAACTATGGCTACACCTTC. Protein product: CASQGAENYGYTF.

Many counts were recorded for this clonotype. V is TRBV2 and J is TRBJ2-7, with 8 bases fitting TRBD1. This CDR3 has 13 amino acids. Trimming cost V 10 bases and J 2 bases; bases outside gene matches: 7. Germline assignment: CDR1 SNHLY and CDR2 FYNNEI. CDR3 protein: CATSRTGTYEQYF. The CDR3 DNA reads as TGTGCCACCTCCCGGACAGGGACCTACGAGCAGTACTTC. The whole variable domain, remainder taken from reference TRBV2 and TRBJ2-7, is EPEVTQTPSHQVTQMGQEVILRCVPISNHLYFYWYRQILGQKVEFLVSFYNNEISEKSEIFDDQFSVERPDGSNFTLKIRSTKLEDSAMYFCATSRTGTYEQYFGPGTRLTVT.

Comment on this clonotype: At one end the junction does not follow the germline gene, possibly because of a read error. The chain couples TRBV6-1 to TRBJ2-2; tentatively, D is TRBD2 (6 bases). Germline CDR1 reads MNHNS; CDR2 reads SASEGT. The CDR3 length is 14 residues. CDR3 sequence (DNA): TGTGCCAGCCGGGAGATCCATTGGGCCGGGGAGCTGTGTTTT. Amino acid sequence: CASREIHWAGELCF.

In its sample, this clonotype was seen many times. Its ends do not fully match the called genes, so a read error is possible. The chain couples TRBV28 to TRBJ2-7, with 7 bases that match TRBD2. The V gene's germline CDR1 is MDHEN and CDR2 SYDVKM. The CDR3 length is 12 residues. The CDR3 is CASSPRAELARF. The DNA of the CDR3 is TGTGCCAGCAGTCCCCGCGCGGAACTAGCGCGTTTC.

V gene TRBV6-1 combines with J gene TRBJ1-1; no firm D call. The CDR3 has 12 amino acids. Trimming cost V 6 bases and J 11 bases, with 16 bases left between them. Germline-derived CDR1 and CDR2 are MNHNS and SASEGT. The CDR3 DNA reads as TGTGCCAGCAGACCCTCGGGAGGGTGGGCTTTCTTT. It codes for CASRPSGGWAFF.

CDR3 loop: CASSTREGTVGRSPLHF. DNA of the CDR3: TGTGCCAGCAGTACCCGAGAAGGGACTGTTGGACGGTCACCCCTCCACTTT. The rearrangement links TRBV12-3 or TRBV12-4 to TRBJ1-6, with a tentative D call TRBD1 (5 bases). The CDR3 runs 17 residues. V lost 5 bases, J lost 10 bases, and 24 bases lay in between.

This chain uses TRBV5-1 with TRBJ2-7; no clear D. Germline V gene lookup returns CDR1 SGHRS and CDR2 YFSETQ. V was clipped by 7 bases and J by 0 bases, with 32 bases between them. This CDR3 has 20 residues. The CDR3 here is CASCDKVKKSSIRSSYEQYF. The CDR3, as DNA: TGCGCCAGCTGCGATAAAGTAAAAAAAAGTTCCATCAGAAGCTCCTACGAGCAGTACTTC.

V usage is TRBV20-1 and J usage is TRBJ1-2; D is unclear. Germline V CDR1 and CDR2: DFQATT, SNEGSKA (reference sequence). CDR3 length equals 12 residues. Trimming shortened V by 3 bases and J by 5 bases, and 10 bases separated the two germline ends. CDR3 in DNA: TGCAGTGCTAGTTCCCTCCTTTATGGCTACACCTTC. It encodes CSASSLLYGYTF.

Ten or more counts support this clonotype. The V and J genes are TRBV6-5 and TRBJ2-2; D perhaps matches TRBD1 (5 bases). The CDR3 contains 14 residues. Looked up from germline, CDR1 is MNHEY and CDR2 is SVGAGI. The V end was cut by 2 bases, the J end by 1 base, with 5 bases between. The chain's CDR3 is CASSYRGNTGELFF. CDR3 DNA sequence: TGTGCCAGCAGTTACAGGGGGAACACCGGGGAGCTGTTTTTT.

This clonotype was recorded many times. This CDR3 is CASSLRILNTEAFF. The CDR3 DNA reads TGTGCCAGCAGCTTGCGTATCCTGAACACTGAAGCTTTCTTT. V is TRBV7-9 and J is TRBJ1-1; no firm D call. Per the germline V gene, CDR1 is SEHNR and CDR2 is FQNEAQ (reference sequence). Trimming pared 3 bases from V and 0 bases from J, leaving 8 bases between. The CDR3 totals 14 residues.

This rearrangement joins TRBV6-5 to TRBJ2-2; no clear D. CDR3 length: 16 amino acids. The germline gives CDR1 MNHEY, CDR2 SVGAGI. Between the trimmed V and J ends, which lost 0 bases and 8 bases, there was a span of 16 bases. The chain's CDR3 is CASSYSGPPVSGELFF. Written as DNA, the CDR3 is TGTGCCAGCAGTTACTCGGGCCCCCCGGTGTCTGGGGAGCTGTTTTTT.

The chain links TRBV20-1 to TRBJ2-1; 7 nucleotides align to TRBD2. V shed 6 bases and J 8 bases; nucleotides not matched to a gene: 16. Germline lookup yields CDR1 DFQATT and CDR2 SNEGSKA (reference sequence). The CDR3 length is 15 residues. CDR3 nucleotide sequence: TGCAGTGCACCACGTAGGACTAGGACACCAGATGAGCAGTTCTTC. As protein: CSAPRRTRTPDEQFF.

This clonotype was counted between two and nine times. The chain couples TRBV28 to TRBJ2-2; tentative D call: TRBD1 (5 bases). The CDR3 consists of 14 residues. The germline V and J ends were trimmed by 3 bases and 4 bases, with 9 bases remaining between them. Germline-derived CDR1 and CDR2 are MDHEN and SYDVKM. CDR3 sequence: CASSFQGSTGELFF. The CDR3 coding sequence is TGTGCCAGCAGTTTTCAGGGAAGCACCGGGGAGCTGTTTTTT.

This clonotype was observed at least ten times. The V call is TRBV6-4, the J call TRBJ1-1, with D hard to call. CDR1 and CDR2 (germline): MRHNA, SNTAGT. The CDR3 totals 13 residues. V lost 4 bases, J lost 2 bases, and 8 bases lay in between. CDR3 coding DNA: TGTGCCAGCAGTGTGGCGGCCAACACTGAAGCTTTCTTT. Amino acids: CASSVAANTEAFF.

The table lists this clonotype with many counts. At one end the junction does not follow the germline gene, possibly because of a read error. CDR3 sequence (DNA): TGTGCCAGCAGCCTAGGACAGTCCTCCTCTGGAAACACCATATATTTT. It specifies CASSLGQSSSGNTIYF. This chain links TRBV13 with TRBJ1-3; D possibly corresponds to TRBD1 (6 bases). The CDR3 is 16 amino acids. In germline, CDR1 is PRHDT, CDR2 FYEKMQ (reference sequence).

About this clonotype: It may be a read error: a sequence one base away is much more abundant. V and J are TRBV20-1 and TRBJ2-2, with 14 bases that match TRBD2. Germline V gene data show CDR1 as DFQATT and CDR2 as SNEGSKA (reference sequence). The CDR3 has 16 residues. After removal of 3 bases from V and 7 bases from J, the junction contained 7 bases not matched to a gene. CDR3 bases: TGCAGTGCTAGGACGACTAGCGGGAGGGACATCGGGGAGCTGTTTTTT. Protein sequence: CSARTTSGRDIGELFF.

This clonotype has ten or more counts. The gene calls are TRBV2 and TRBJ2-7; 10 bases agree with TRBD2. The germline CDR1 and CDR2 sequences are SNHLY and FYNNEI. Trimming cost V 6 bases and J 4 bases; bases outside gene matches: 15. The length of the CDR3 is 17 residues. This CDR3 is CASRTDPWTSGDYEQYF. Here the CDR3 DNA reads TGTGCCAGCAGGACAGACCCCTGGACTAGCGGAGATTACGAGCAGTACTTC.

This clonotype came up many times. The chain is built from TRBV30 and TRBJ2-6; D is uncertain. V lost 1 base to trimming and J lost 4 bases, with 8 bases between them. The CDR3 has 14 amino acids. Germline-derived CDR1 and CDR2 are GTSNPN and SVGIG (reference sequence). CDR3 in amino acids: CAWSAPAGANVLTF. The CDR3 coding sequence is TGTGCCTGGAGTGCCCCGGCCGGGGCCAACGTCCTGACTTTC. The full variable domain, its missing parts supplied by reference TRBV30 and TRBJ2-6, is SQTIHQWPATLVQPVGSPLSLECTVEGTSNPNLYWYRQAAGRGLQLLFYSVGIGQISSEVPQNLSASRPQDRQFILSSKKLLLSDSGFYLCAWSAPAGANVLTFGAGSRLTVL.

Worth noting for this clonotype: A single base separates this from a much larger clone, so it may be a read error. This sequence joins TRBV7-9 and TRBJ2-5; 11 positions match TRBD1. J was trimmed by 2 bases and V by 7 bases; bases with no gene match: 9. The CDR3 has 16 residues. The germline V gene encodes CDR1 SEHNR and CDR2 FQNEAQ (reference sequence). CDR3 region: CASILRDRGDQETQYF. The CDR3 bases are TGTGCCAGCATCCTCCGGGACAGGGGGGATCAAGAGACCCAGTACTTC.